The 5 T cell receptor beta chains in this list originate from one sample, sequenced in a study of blood T cells in healthy people across ages. Primed by a sample-barcoded 5' primer and a J-beta primer mix, a second PCR proceeded for about 6 to 11 cycles. TCRdb ran MiXCR on the 5' RACE reads and lists one entry per CDR3 protein. The sample has about 1.4 million distinct CDR3 sequences; around 55% are singletons. The sequenced material came from blood. The receptors stem from a man aged 18 to 30 in good health.

The V gene is TRBV24-1, the J gene TRBJ1-2; D is uncertain. The CDR3 length is 14 residues. Looked up from germline, CDR1 is KGHDR and CDR2 is SFDVKD. V was pared by 4 bases and J by 4 bases, with 12 bases between. The CDR3 loop reads CATSDSYSGYGYTF. Written as DNA, the CDR3 is TGTGCCACCAGTGACTCCTACTCCGGCTATGGCTACACCTTC.

This clonotype came up once. V usage is TRBV4-1 and J usage is TRBJ2-7; D not certain. This CDR3 is built from 14 residues. Germline CDR1 MGHRA, CDR2 YSYEKL. Trimming removed 4 bases from V and 4 bases from J, with 14 bases in between. This CDR3 is CASSLAVVEYEQYF. Written as DNA, the CDR3 is TGCGCCAGCAGCCTTGCGGTAGTGGAATACGAGCAGTACTTC.

The chain uses TRBV9 and TRBJ1-2; D is perhaps TRBD1 (6 bases). CDR3 length: 13 amino acids. V gave up 0 bases and J gave up 8 bases, with 11 bases separating them. Looked up from germline, CDR1 is SGDLS and CDR2 is YYNGEE. The CDR3 sequence: CASSVEGVRGYTF. As DNA, the CDR3 is TGTGCCAGCAGCGTAGAGGGGGTTCGCGGCTACACCTTC.

V and J are TRBV20-1 and TRBJ2-2; TRBD2 might be the D (5 bases). This CDR3 region has 15 residues. Trimming stripped 2 bases from V and 4 bases from J, with 14 bases between. From germline, CDR1 is DFQATT and CDR2 SNEGSKA (reference sequence). CDR3 bases: TGCAGTGCTAGATCCCCAGGACTTTCCACCGGGGAGCTGTTTTTT. Translation gives CSARSPGLSTGELFF.

Concerning this clonotype: With a much larger clone just one base away, this may be a read error. The genes are TRBV29-1 and TRBJ1-4; TRBD1 is a possible D gene (6 bases). The CDR3 sequence is 14 residues long. Germline V gene data show CDR1 as SQVTM and CDR2 as ANQGSEA. The CDR3 region has the DNA TGCAGCGTTCTCCCGGACAGCAATAATGAAAAACCGTTTTTT. It translates to CSVLPDSNNEKPFF.